The T cell receptor (beta chain) under discussion was sequenced for a study of T cell repertoires in cytomegalovirus infection. At the level of the study: Both a matching HLA type and CMV infection were indicated by public TCR beta signatures.

This clonotype was counted ten times or more. Its antigen is unidentified. Germline CDR1 is SGHTA and CDR2 is FQGNSA. V was cut by 4 bases and J by 4 bases, with 11 bases left in between. There are 13 residues in the CDR3. TCRdb redid the calling of the reads with MiXCR, one entry per CDR3 protein. The data show 150,000 to 200,000 distinct CDR3 sequences, approximately 14% seen once. Points from the study as a whole: CMV-specific TCR beta clonotypes restricted by HLA-C were the ones dominating the ex vivo response.

The sequencing sample was made of PBMCs. The J gene is TRBJ2-7, the V gene TRBV7-2, with TRBD1 as a possible D gene (6 bases). This receptor was taken from a human donor in good health (CMV status not recorded). Some clones in this sample may be carry-over from other donors' samples. CDR3 in DNA: TGTGCCAGCAGCTCTTACCAGGGGTACGAGCAGTACTTC. Translating gives CASSSYQGYEQYF.